This T cell receptor beta chain was captured in a study of T cell responses to AZD1222 COVID-19 vaccine. General study results and limits: Seropositivity was recorded at baseline in only a handful of AZD1222 recipients.

Sequencing was performed with immunoSEQ multiplex PCR; in TCRdb, only in-frame clones are kept and a portion is missing. The table shows approximately 67,000 clones, with 80% to 90% occurring only once. CDR3 length equals 14 residues. Germline values: CDR1 ENHRY, CDR2 SYGVKD. For this clone: The antigen is undetermined. Germline and junction disagree at one end, which may indicate a read error.

The sequencing used peripheral blood, collected 28 days after the second AZD1222 dose. This receptor was obtained from an adult who received the AZD1222 COVID-19 vaccine. This chain links TRBV10-3 with TRBJ1-2; D perhaps matches TRBD1 (5 bases). Written as DNA, the CDR3 is TGTGCCGTCAGCGGGGCGCAGGATAACTATGGCTACACCTTC. It codes for CAVSGAQDNYGYTF.